The present TCR beta chain was sequenced within a study of preoperative IRX-2 immunotherapy in early breast cancer. The treatment is: preoperative locoregional IRX-2 cytokine immunotherapy. This phase Ib study tested locoregional IRX-2 cytokine immunotherapy given before surgery. The CDR3 covers 15 residues. CDR1 and CDR2 from the germline V gene are SGHNT and YYREEE (reference sequence). V lost 0 bases, J lost 1 base, and 10 bases lay in between. This clone was detected once. Sequenced by immunoSEQ multiplex PCR; TCRdb stores in-frame clones only, minus some. The sample has 60,000 or so clones; 94% are singletons.

This TCR was recovered from a human donor with breast cancer. This specimen was acquired from a patient treated with IRX-2 immunotherapy. This chain uses TRBV5-4 with TRBJ1-1; the D gene is possibly TRBD1 (5 bases). CDR3 sequence (DNA): TGTGCCAGCAGCTTGGGGGGCCTAGGGAACACTGAAGCTTTCTTT. Amino acids: CASSLGGLGNTEAFF.